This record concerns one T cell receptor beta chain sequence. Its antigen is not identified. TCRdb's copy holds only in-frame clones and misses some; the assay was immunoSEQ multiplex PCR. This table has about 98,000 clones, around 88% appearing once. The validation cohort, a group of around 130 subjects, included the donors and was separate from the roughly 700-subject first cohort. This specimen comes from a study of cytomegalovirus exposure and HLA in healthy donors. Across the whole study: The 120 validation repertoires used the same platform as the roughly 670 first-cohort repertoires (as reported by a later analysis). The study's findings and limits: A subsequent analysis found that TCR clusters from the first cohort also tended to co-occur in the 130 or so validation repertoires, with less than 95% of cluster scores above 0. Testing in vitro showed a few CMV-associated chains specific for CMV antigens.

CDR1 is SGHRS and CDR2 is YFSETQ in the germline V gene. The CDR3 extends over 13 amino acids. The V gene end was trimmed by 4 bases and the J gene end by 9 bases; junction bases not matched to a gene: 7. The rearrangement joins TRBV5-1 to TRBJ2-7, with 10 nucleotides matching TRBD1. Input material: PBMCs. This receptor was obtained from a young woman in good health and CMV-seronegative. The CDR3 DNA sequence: TGCGCCAGCAGCGTAGGGACAGGGGAGGGGCAGTACTTC. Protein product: CASSVGTGEGQYF.